These T cell receptor beta chains were read from a single sample in a study of blood T cell repertoires in COVID-19. The data were produced by immunoSEQ multiplex PCR, yet TCRdb's version contains in-frame clones alone and is incomplete. The sample shows fewer than 250,000 clones, 65% to 90% of them seen only once. The sequenced sample consisted of PBMCs or T cells enriched from blood (not recorded which). The receptors here all came from a woman in her 40s with acute COVID-19. The CDR3 runs from the conserved cysteine through the conserved F or W. The D gene is left open where the match is weak. Size tells how often a clone was seen (once, few, many) or the class of an expanded clone, and some rows leave it out.

clone size: NA
J gene: TRBJ2-7
V gene: TRBV18
D gene: TRBD2
CDR3 protein: CASSPPTSGYYEQYF
CDR3 DNA: TGTGCCAGCTCACCCCCAACTAGCGGTTACTACGAGCAGTACTTC

clone size: once
J gene: TRBJ2-1
V gene: TRBV11-2
D gene: TRBD2
CDR3 protein: CASSLETSSREQFF
CDR3 DNA: TGTGCCAGCAGCTTGGAGACTAGCTCGCGGGAGCAGTTCTTC

clone size: NA
J gene: TRBJ1-5
V gene: TRBV7-2
D gene: NA
CDR3 protein: CASSTRLYSNQPQHF
CDR3 DNA: TGTGCCAGCAGCACTCGCCTTTATAGCAATCAGCCCCAGCATTTT

clone size: once
J gene: TRBJ1-2
V gene: TRBV28
D gene: NA
CDR3 protein: CASSADIYGYTF
CDR3 DNA: TGTGCCAGCAGTGCAGACATCTATGGCTACACCTTC

clone size: once
J gene: TRBJ1-1
V gene: TRBV6-5
D gene: TRBD1
CDR3 protein: CASSYRGQNTEAFF
CDR3 DNA: TGTGCCAGCAGCTACAGGGGACAGAACACTGAAGCTTTCTTT

clone size: few
J gene: TRBJ2-7
V gene: TRBV7-8
D gene: NA
CDR3 protein: CASSLGSGEIYEQYF
CDR3 DNA: TGTGCCAGCAGCTTAGGGTCAGGGGAAATTTACGAGCAGTACTTC

clone size: NA
J gene: TRBJ2-7
V gene: TRBV28
D gene: TRBD1
CDR3 protein: CASKSGQGTYEQYF
CDR3 DNA: TGTGCCAGCAAATCGGGACAGGGTACCTACGAGCAGTACTTC

clone size: NA
J gene: TRBJ1-6
V gene: TRBV9
D gene: NA
CDR3 protein: CASSTGSSYNSPLHF
CDR3 DNA: TGTGCCAGCAGCACGGGGAGCTCCTATAATTCACCCCTCCACTTT

clone size: NA
J gene: TRBJ2-3
V gene: TRBV30
D gene: TRBD2
CDR3 protein: CAWSSEAGVTDTQYF
CDR3 DNA: TGTGCCTGGAGTTCAGAAGCGGGAGTCACAGATACGCAGTATTTT

clone size: NA
J gene: TRBJ2-1
V gene: TRBV11-3
D gene: TRBD2
CDR3 protein: CASSLARSPLESSGDNEQFF
CDR3 DNA: TGTGCCAGCAGCTTAGCTCGGTCCCCGCTAGAGTCTAGCGGGGACAATGAGCAGTTCTTC

clone size: NA
J gene: TRBJ2-1
V gene: TRBV6-5
D gene: TRBD1
CDR3 protein: CASRDRVNEQFF
CDR3 DNA: TGTGCCAGCAGGGACAGGGTTAATGAGCAGTTCTTC

clone size: few
J gene: TRBJ2-1
V gene: TRBV9
D gene: NA
CDR3 protein: CASSDGGSYNEQFF
CDR3 DNA: TGTGCCAGCAGCGACGGGGGTTCCTACAATGAGCAGTTCTTC

clone size: NA
J gene: TRBJ1-1
V gene: TRBV14
D gene: NA
CDR3 protein: CASSQLMNTEAFF
CDR3 DNA: TGTGCCAGCAGCCAACTAATGAACACTGAAGCTTTCTTT

clone size: few
J gene: TRBJ1-3
V gene: TRBV3-1/TRBV3-2
D gene: NA
CDR3 protein: CASSRQDPWNTIYF
CDR3 DNA: TGTGCCAGCAGCCGACAGGACCCTTGGAACACCATATATTTT

clone size: NA
J gene: TRBJ2-7
V gene: TRBV28
D gene: TRBD2
CDR3 protein: CASGLWRESYEQYF
CDR3 DNA: TGTGCCAGCGGTTTGTGGCGGGAGTCCTACGAGCAGTACTTC

clone size: NA
J gene: TRBJ2-7
V gene: TRBV30
D gene: NA
CDR3 protein: CAWSWGDGSNEQYF
CDR3 DNA: TGTGCCTGGAGTTGGGGGGATGGGAGCAACGAGCAGTACTTC

clone size: NA
J gene: TRBJ1-5
V gene: TRBV3-1/TRBV3-2
D gene: NA
CDR3 protein: CASRQGGSSNQPQHF
CDR3 DNA: TGTGCCAGCAGACAGGGTGGGTCCAGCAATCAGCCCCAGCATTTT

clone size: NA
J gene: TRBJ2-7
V gene: TRBV5-1
D gene: TRBD2
CDR3 protein: CASTPYGGASYEQYF
CDR3 DNA: TGCGCCAGCACACCATACGGGGGGGCCTCCTACGAGCAGTACTTC

clone size: NA
J gene: TRBJ1-5
V gene: TRBV3-1/TRBV3-2
D gene: TRBD1
CDR3 protein: CASSLGQANQPQHF
CDR3 DNA: TGTGCCAGCAGCCTAGGACAGGCGAATCAGCCCCAGCATTTT

clone size: NA
J gene: TRBJ2-7
V gene: TRBV7-9
D gene: TRBD1
CDR3 protein: CASSSQTGAEQYF
CDR3 DNA: TGTGCCAGCAGCTCCCAGACAGGGGCCGAGCAGTACTTC

clone size: NA
J gene: TRBJ2-3
V gene: TRBV4-2
D gene: TRBD2
CDR3 protein: CASSQLTSGRASSTDTQYF
CDR3 DNA: TGTGCCAGCAGCCAACTTACTAGCGGGAGGGCCTCAAGCACAGATACGCAGTATTTT

clone size: NA
J gene: TRBJ2-1
V gene: TRBV11-2
D gene: NA
CDR3 protein: CASSSNTGEQFF
CDR3 DNA: TGTGCCAGCAGCTCAAATACCGGTGAGCAGTTCTTC

clone size: NA
J gene: TRBJ1-2
V gene: TRBV3-1/TRBV3-2
D gene: NA
CDR3 protein: CASSRTGTPFGYTF
CDR3 DNA: TGTGCCAGCAGCAGAACCGGGACACCCTTTGGCTACACCTTC

clone size: few
J gene: TRBJ1-5
V gene: TRBV7-8
D gene: NA
CDR3 protein: CASSLGAGSSNQPQHF
CDR3 DNA: TGTGCCAGCAGCTTAGGAGCAGGGTCGAGCAATCAGCCCCAGCATTTT

clone size: NA
J gene: TRBJ2-7
V gene: TRBV5-1
D gene: TRBD2
CDR3 protein: CASSFTSGSREQYF
CDR3 DNA: TGCGCCAGCAGCTTCACTAGCGGGTCTCGCGAGCAGTACTTC

clone size: NA
J gene: TRBJ2-7
V gene: TRBV6-6
D gene: TRBD2
CDR3 protein: CASSSSTSPREQYF
CDR3 DNA: TGTGCCAGCAGTTCGTCGACTAGCCCACGGGAGCAGTACTTC

clone size: NA
J gene: TRBJ2-2
V gene: TRBV20-1
D gene: NA
CDR3 protein: CSASGVRHTGELFF
CDR3 DNA: TGCAGTGCTAGTGGAGTCAGGCACACCGGGGAGCTGTTTTTT

clone size: NA
J gene: TRBJ1-2
V gene: TRBV11-3
D gene: NA
CDR3 protein: CASSPHPFTGFGGYTF
CDR3 DNA: TGTGCCAGCAGCCCGCACCCATTTACAGGCTTCGGTGGCTACACCTTC

clone size: NA
J gene: TRBJ1-1
V gene: TRBV27
D gene: TRBD1
CDR3 protein: CASRQGALYTEAFF
CDR3 DNA: TGTGCTAGCCGACAGGGGGCACTTTACACTGAAGCTTTCTTT

clone size: NA
J gene: TRBJ2-5
V gene: TRBV2
D gene: NA
CDR3 protein: CASSWDGGQETQYF
CDR3 DNA: TGTGCCAGCAGCTGGGACGGGGGTCAAGAGACCCAGTACTTC

clone size: NA
J gene: TRBJ1-4
V gene: TRBV28
D gene: NA
CDR3 protein: CASSSGGMVEKLFF
CDR3 DNA: TGTGCCAGCAGTAGTGGAGGGATGGTTGAAAAACTGTTTTTT

clone size: NA
J gene: TRBJ1-5
V gene: TRBV2
D gene: NA
CDR3 protein: CASSSWGGFLGNQPQHF
CDR3 DNA: TGTGCCAGCAGCAGTTGGGGAGGGTTTTTGGGCAATCAGCCCCAGCATTTT

clone size: NA
J gene: TRBJ2-1
V gene: TRBV28
D gene: TRBD2
CDR3 protein: CASSLAGVFPEQFF
CDR3 DNA: TGTGCCAGCAGCCTAGCGGGAGTCTTTCCTGAGCAGTTCTTC

clone size: NA
J gene: TRBJ2-1
V gene: TRBV7-7
D gene: TRBD2
CDR3 protein: CASSRGLAGAGEQFF
CDR3 DNA: TGTGCCAGCAGCCGAGGACTAGCGGGAGCCGGTGAGCAGTTCTTC

clone size: NA
J gene: TRBJ2-7
V gene: TRBV28
D gene: NA
CDR3 protein: CASSLPGTPSYEQYF
CDR3 DNA: TGTGCCAGCAGTTTACCCGGGACACCAAGCTACGAGCAGTACTTC

clone size: NA
J gene: TRBJ1-5
V gene: TRBV27
D gene: NA
CDR3 protein: CASSADRTPRVNQPQHF
CDR3 DNA: TGTGCCAGCAGTGCCGACAGGACCCCGCGGGTTAATCAGCCCCAGCATTTT